This entry concerns a single T cell receptor beta chain. Each CDR3 protein gets one entry after TCRdb re-called the RACE reads with MiXCR. The sample lists 70,000 or so distinct CDR3 sequences; 11% were seen once. Specified time point: patch test 3, about 24 weeks after DPC sensitization. Treatment here: therapeutic diphenylcyclopropenone sensitization with weekly scalp DPC. Blood draws preceded each patch test application. This sample was included in a study of human T cells and chemical hapten exposure. Germline V lookup: CDR1 DFQATT, CDR2 SNEGSKA (reference sequence). The V segment lost 6 bases and the J segment 3 bases; nucleotides outside the gene matches: 9. This CDR3 has 15 residues.

This clonotype originated in a woman in her forties or fifties with alopecia areata. Some clones in this sample may be carry-over from other donors' samples. Source: whole blood, taken in connection with sensitization to the hapten diphenylcyclopropenone (DPC). The chain carries TRBV20-1 and TRBJ2-5; TRBD2 aligns across 11 bases. CDR3 in amino acids: CSAPVAGGPKETQYF. In DNA form, the CDR3 reads TGCAGTGCCCCTGTAGCGGGGGGGCCGAAAGAGACCCAGTACTTC.